A single sample is the source of the 9 T cell receptor beta chains below, sequenced in a study of blood T cell repertoires in COVID-19. Here immunoSEQ multiplex PCR was the method, and the copy in TCRdb shows in-frame clones only, minus some. The sample shows more than 45,000 clones, approximately 86% of them seen only once. The specimen sequenced was peripheral blood. These receptors all stem from a human donor with active COVID-19. The donor label of this sample is uncertain.

The J gene is TRBJ2-7, the V gene TRBV5-6; tentatively, D is TRBD1 (6 bases). Germline CDR1 is SGHDT and CDR2 is YYEEEE. V was cut by 3 bases and J by 3 bases, with 10 bases left in between. There are 13 residues in the CDR3. The CDR3 region has the DNA TGTGCCAGCAGCTCCAGGGGTCTCTACGAGCAGTACTTC. Amino acids: CASSSRGLYEQYF.

The V and J genes are TRBV10-3 and TRBJ2-3; 8 nucleotides align to TRBD2. This CDR3 is 15 amino acids long. The trim removed 4 bases at V and 6 bases at J, leaving 9 bases unmatched. The V gene's germline CDR1 is ENHRY and CDR2 SYGVKD. The DNA of the CDR3 is TGTGCCATCAGTGTGTCGGGAGGGATAGGGGATACGCAGTATTTT. Its protein product is CAISVSGGIGDTQYF.

J is TRBJ1-3 and V is TRBV3-1 (or the pseudogene TRBV3-2); unclear D gene. Germline V lookup: CDR1 LGHDT, CDR2 YNNKEL (reference sequence). CDR3 length: 18 amino acids. Trimming cost V 3 bases and J 0 bases, with 18 bases left between them. CDR3 nucleotides: TGTGCCAGCAGCCACCCGAAGGCGGCGGTTCTCTCTGGAAACACCATATATTTT. Its translation: CASSHPKAAVLSGNTIYF.

This chain joins TRBV7-2 and TRBJ1-2, with D uncertain. Germline-derived CDR1 and CDR2 are SGHTA and FQGNSA. V was shortened by 4 bases and J by 0 bases, with 6 bases between the two germline ends. The CDR3 has 13 amino acids. CDR3 loop: CASSYGTNYGYTF. DNA for the CDR3: TGTGCCAGCAGCTACGGGACTAACTATGGCTACACCTTC.

The rearrangement uses TRBV11-2 and TRBJ2-1; D possibly corresponds to TRBD2 (6 bases). CDR3 length equals 16 residues. Germline V CDR1 and CDR2: SGHAT, FQNNGV. The germline V and J ends were trimmed by 4 bases and 1 base, with 14 bases remaining between them. The DNA for the CDR3 is TGTGCCAGCAGCTCCCTCAAGCGGGTATCCTACAATGAGCAGTTCTTC. It encodes CASSSLKRVSYNEQFF.

The rearrangement links TRBV2 to TRBJ1-6, with D unclear. With 6 bases removed from V and 7 bases from J, the gap between germline ends came to 13 bases. This CDR3 has 14 residues. CDR1 and CDR2 (germline): SNHLY, FYNNEI. In DNA form, the CDR3 reads TGTGCCAGCAGCCCTAGTTCCGAGAATTCACCCCTCCACTTT. Protein: CASSPSSENSPLHF. The variable domain in full, with the rest retrieved from reference TRBV2 and TRBJ1-6, is EPEVTQTPSHQVTQMGQEVILRCVPISNHLYFYWYRQILGQKVEFLVSFYNNEISEKSEIFDDQFSVERPDGSNFTLKIRSTKLEDSAMYFCASSPSSENSPLHFGNGTRLTVT.

This chain links TRBV11-1 with TRBJ2-2, with unresolved D. Germline CDR1 and CDR2: SGHAT and FQDESV (reference sequence). The CDR3 covers 14 residues. The V and J ends lost 7 bases and 6 bases respectively, with 15 bases between them. The CDR3: CASKLAGVSGELFF. The CDR3 bases are TGTGCCAGCAAGTTGGCAGGTGTCTCCGGGGAGCTGTTTTTT. Using reference TRBV11-1 and TRBJ2-2 for the parts outside the CDR3, the full variable domain is EAEVAQSPRYKITEKSQAVAFWCDPISGHATLYWYRQILGQGPELLVQFQDESVVDDSQLPKDRFSAERLKGVDSTLKIQPAELGDSAMYLCASKLAGVSGELFFGEGSRLTVL.

This clone has a single count. This sequence joins TRBV14 and TRBJ2-1; TRBD1 aligns across 8 bases. The CDR3 sequence is 15 residues long. Germline assignment: CDR1 SGHDN and CDR2 FVKESK. The ends lost 4 bases at V and 0 bases at J; junction bases unmatched: 2. The CDR3 loop is CASSRTGSSYNEQFF. The CDR3 DNA is TGTGCCAGCAGCCGGACAGGGAGCTCCTACAATGAGCAGTTCTTC.

The genes are TRBV3-1 (or the pseudogene TRBV3-2) and TRBJ1-1, with 9 bases lining up with TRBD1. CDR3 size: 15 residues. Per the germline V gene, CDR1 is LGHDT and CDR2 is YNNKEL (reference sequence). The V segment lost 1 base and the J segment 5 bases; nucleotides outside the gene matches: 5. In DNA form, the CDR3 reads TGTGCCAGCAGCCAAGTCCGACAGGGGGAAACTGAAGCTTTCTTT. As protein: CASSQVRQGETEAFF.